The 18 T cell receptor beta chains in this list originate from one sample, sequenced in a study of Ad26.COV2.S vaccination and SARS-CoV-2 variants. This table comes from immunoSEQ multiplex PCR, and its TCRdb copy is limited to in-frame clones, with some not included. The sample lists 350,000 to 500,000 clones, 90% seen once, with around 4.5% in the top ten. This sample's treatment: over 15 received Ad26.COV2.S at low or high dose, single or two shots; roughly five received placebo; per-sample allocation not given. Sampling took place 63 days after the first vaccine or placebo injection. Specimen: peripheral blood, collected in a trial of Ad26.COV2.S vaccine versus placebo. All receptors come from a person aged 18-60 years who received the Ad26.COV2.S COVID-19 vaccine or a placebo.

The genes are TRBV10-3 and TRBJ2-7; D remains ambiguous. In germline, CDR1 is ENHRY, CDR2 SYGVKD. The CDR3 length is 13 residues. V was clipped by 10 bases and J by 0 bases, with 13 bases between them. The CDR3 loop is CATSGPNSYEQYF. CDR3 coding DNA: TGTGCCACCTCCGGGCCGAACTCCTACGAGCAGTACTTC.

As DNA, the CDR3 is TGTGCCAGCAGCCAAGATCAACTAGCGGGACCCTACAATGAGCAGTTCTTC. It is translated as CASSQDQLAGPYNEQFF. The rearrangement uses TRBV3-1 (or the pseudogene TRBV3-2) and TRBJ2-1; TRBD2 matches 10 bases. The CDR3 consists of 17 residues. The junction had 4 bases not matched to a gene; V was cut back by 0 bases and J by 2 bases. Germline CDR1 reads LGHDT; CDR2 reads YNNKEL (reference sequence).

The chain joins TRBV5-1 to TRBJ1-2; D may be TRBD1 (5 bases). Germline V CDR1 and CDR2: SGHRS, YFSETQ. With 1 base removed from V and 8 bases from J, the gap between germline ends came to 12 bases. CDR3 length: 13 amino acids. CDR3 loop: CASSLPGLEGYTF. In DNA form, the CDR3 reads TGCGCCAGCAGCTTGCCGGGACTGGAGGGCTACACCTTC.

The V gene is TRBV10-3, the J gene TRBJ2-3, with D tentatively TRBD2 (6 bases). CDR3 size: 18 residues. Germline lookup yields CDR1 ENHRY and CDR2 SYGVKD. The V gene lost 7 bases and the J gene lost 3 bases, with 26 bases spanning the gap. CDR3 region: CAITNIPPGYGGTDTQYF. The CDR3 coding sequence is TGTGCCATCACCAATATACCCCCCGGCTACGGGGGAACAGATACGCAGTATTTT.

V and J are TRBV27 and TRBJ1-5; D unclear. This CDR3 spans 13 amino acids. The ends were cut back, 3 bases at V and 3 bases at J, with 6 bases in the middle. Germline CDR1 reads MNHEY; CDR2 reads SMNVEV (reference sequence). The CDR3 bases are TGTGCCAGCAGTTTTACCATCAATCAGCCCCAGCATTTT. Protein sequence: CASSFTINQPQHF.

This chain uses TRBV28 with TRBJ2-3, with D maybe TRBD2 (6 bases). The germline CDR1 and CDR2 sequences are MDHEN and SYDVKM. The CDR3 extends over 17 amino acids. Trimming cost V 5 bases and J 0 bases, with 18 bases left between them. In DNA form, the CDR3 reads TGTGCCAGCAGTCCCAGGTTAGCGGTCGCCAGCACAGATACGCAGTATTTT. Protein sequence: CASSPRLAVASTDTQYF.

The chain links TRBV2 to TRBJ2-3, with D possibly called TRBD1 or TRBD2 (5 bases each). Trimming removed 8 bases from V and 0 bases from J, with 15 bases in between. This CDR3 is 15 amino acids long. Germline lookup yields CDR1 SNHLY and CDR2 FYNNEI. The CDR3: CASLTGTQSTDTQYF. The CDR3 nucleotides are TGTGCCAGCTTGACCGGGACCCAAAGCACAGATACGCAGTATTTT. Using reference TRBV2 and TRBJ2-3 for the parts outside the CDR3, the full variable domain is EPEVTQTPSHQVTQMGQEVILRCVPISNHLYFYWYRQILGQKVEFLVSFYNNEISEKSEIFDDQFSVERPDGSNFTLKIRSTKLEDSAMYFCASLTGTQSTDTQYFGPGTRLTVL.

The V gene is TRBV2, the J gene TRBJ2-3, with 11 bases lining up with TRBD2. Germline V gene data show CDR1 as SNHLY and CDR2 as FYNNEI. CDR3 length: 14 residues. Unmatched junction bases numbered 3, after V lost 7 bases and J lost 3 bases. The CDR3 DNA reads as TGTGCCAGCATCCCTAGCGGGAGGACAGATACGCAGTATTTT. As protein: CASIPSGRTDTQYF.

The chain joins TRBV6-5 to TRBJ2-2; D is perhaps TRBD1 (6 bases). From germline, CDR1 is MNHEY and CDR2 SVGAGI. This CDR3 is built from 13 residues. V was cut by 6 bases and J by 4 bases, with 9 bases left in between. The CDR3 region has the DNA TGTGCCAGCAGACCACAGGGCACCGGGGAGCTGTTTTTT. Protein: CASRPQGTGELFF.

The chain recombines TRBV6-5 with TRBJ1-6; D possibly corresponds to TRBD1 (6 bases). Germline CDR1 MNHEY, CDR2 SVGAGI. The CDR3 is made up of 13 amino acids. V dropped 7 bases and J dropped 7 bases, with 11 bases sitting between them. The CDR3 spells CASNQGSNSPLHF. CDR3 coding DNA: TGTGCCAGCAATCAGGGGAGCAATTCACCCCTCCACTTT.

The rearrangement links TRBV11-2 to TRBJ2-1; the D gene is possibly TRBD1 (5 bases). This CDR3 has 13 residues. Germline assignment: CDR1 SGHAT and CDR2 FQNNGV. Trimming took off 0 bases at V and 8 bases at J, with 8 bases between the two ends. In nucleotides, the CDR3 is TGTGCCAGCAGCTTAGATCAGGGCGATGAGCAGTTCTTC. It codes for CASSLDQGDEQFF.

This clone has just one count. The chain couples TRBV11-3 to TRBJ2-1, with D perhaps matching TRBD1 (6 bases). This CDR3 is 16 amino acids long. V lost 5 bases and J lost 9, with 23 bases in between. Looked up from germline, CDR1 is SGHNT and CDR2 is YENEEA. The CDR3 spells CASSAQGGGFASEQFF. As DNA, the CDR3 is TGTGCCAGCAGCGCCCAAGGGGGTGGGTTTGCTAGTGAGCAGTTCTTC.

Written as DNA, the CDR3 is TGTGCCAGCAGCTTACGAGACAATCAGCCCCAGCATTTT. It translates to CASSLRDNQPQHF. The rearrangement links TRBV7-9 to TRBJ1-5; D is uncertain. CDR1 SEHNR and CDR2 FQNEAQ come from the germline V gene (reference sequence). Between the trimmed V and J ends, which lost 2 bases and 3 bases, there was a span of 5 bases. The CDR3 covers 13 residues.

Only one count was recorded for this clone. The chain links TRBV7-2 to TRBJ2-7; maybe TRBD2 (5 bases). The CDR3 covers 15 residues. Germline V gives CDR1 SGHTA, CDR2 FQGNSA. V lost 1 base to trimming and J lost 1 base, with 11 bases between them. The CDR3 protein is CASSLEGRRSYEQYF. The DNA for the CDR3 is TGTGCCAGCAGCTTAGAGGGCCGGAGGTCCTACGAGCAGTACTTC.

The chain has TRBV9 and TRBJ2-7; D gene uncertain. The CDR3 totals 15 residues. Germline values: CDR1 SGDLS, CDR2 YYNGEE. Trimming took 0 bases from V and 3 from J, leaving 13 bases between them. The CDR3 spells CASSVASSWIYEQYF. Here the CDR3 DNA reads TGTGCCAGCAGCGTAGCGTCATCGTGGATCTACGAGCAGTACTTC.

This chain connects TRBV14 to TRBJ2-7; D is undetermined. CDR3 size: 13 residues. Germline V gives CDR1 SGHDN, CDR2 FVKESK. Trimming took off 3 bases at V and 2 bases at J, with 8 bases between the two ends. CDR3 nucleotide sequence: TGTGCCAGCAGCCAGGGAAATCCCTACGAGCAGTACTTC. Translation gives CASSQGNPYEQYF.

The J gene is TRBJ1-1, the V gene TRBV7-9; D is undetermined. V dropped 2 bases and J dropped 1 base, with 8 bases sitting between them. The CDR3 contains 14 residues. Looked up from germline, CDR1 is SEHNR and CDR2 is FQNEAQ (reference sequence). The CDR3, as DNA: TGTGCCAGCAGCTTACATATGGCGAACACTGAAGCTTTCTTT. Encoded protein: CASSLHMANTEAFF. Full variable domain (remainder filled in from reference TRBV7-9 and TRBJ1-1): DTGVSQNPRHKITKRGQNVTFRCDPISEHNRLYWYRQTLGQGPEFLTYFQNEAQLEKSRLLSDRFSAERPKGSFSTLEIQRTEQGDSAMYLCASSLHMANTEAFFGQGTRLTVV.

The genes are TRBV2 and TRBJ2-7; D not resolved. Deletions cut 1 base from V and 6 bases from J, with 7 bases between. The length of the CDR3 is 12 residues. Looked up from germline, CDR1 is SNHLY and CDR2 is FYNNEI. CDR3 coding DNA: TGTGCCAGCAGTGAAGTCTTCTTCGAGCAGTACTTC. Translation gives CASSEVFFEQYF.